The 15 T cell receptor beta chains listed next were all sequenced from one sample in a study of T cells in Graves' hyperthyroidism and ophthalmopathy (dated by TCRdb to between 2019 and 2020). Library method: multiplex PCR. The instrument given in TCRdb is Illumina HiSeq 2000. TCR beta CDR3 regions were amplified from RNA transcripts. The TCR CDR3 was subjected to a first round of RT-PCR using the HTBI primer set and the Qiagen OneStep RT-PCR kit. TCRdb trimmed the raw reads at Q25, called clones with MiXCR and kept productive beta chains. Rows with one shared CDR3 protein collapse into an entry with the most common genes and DNA. The sample profile shows approximately 520,000 distinct CDR3 sequences; around a quarter of them were found once. Approximately 10% of the sample is held by the ten biggest clonotypes. Sequencing was carried out using blood. The receptors were sampled from a woman in her twenties or thirties with Graves' ophthalmopathy.

This clonotype was counted many times. The chain uses TRBV6-2 or TRBV6-3 and TRBJ2-7; no firm D call. This CDR3 contains 14 residues. V lost 5 bases and J 0 bases, leaving 11 bases between the germline ends. Germline V gene data show CDR1 as MNHEY and CDR2 as SVGEGT. The CDR3 spells CASSAQRNSYEQYF. The CDR3 coding sequence is TGTGCCAGCAGTGCGCAACGGAACTCCTACGAGCAGTACTTC.

This clonotype has ten or more counts. V gene TRBV10-3 combines with J gene TRBJ2-5; D is possibly TRBD2 (5 bases). This CDR3 comprises 12 residues. V gave up 6 bases and J gave up 5 bases, with 10 bases separating them. Germline lookup yields CDR1 ENHRY and CDR2 SYGVKD. The CDR3 DNA follows: TGTGCCATCAGAGGGAGTGAGGAGACCCAGTACTTC. Protein: CAIRGSEETQYF.

The genes are TRBV10-3 and TRBJ2-7; 7 bases match TRBD2. CDR3 length equals 14 residues. With 4 bases clipped from V and 6 bases from J, the junction kept 9 bases outside the gene matches. The V gene's germline CDR1 is ENHRY and CDR2 SYGVKD. CDR3 residues: CAISGPTSTSEQYF. For the CDR3, the DNA is TGTGCCATCAGTGGTCCGACTAGCACGAGCGAGCAGTACTTC.

The J gene is TRBJ1-1, the V gene TRBV28; D is possibly TRBD1 (6 bases). The germline gives CDR1 MDHEN, CDR2 SYDVKM. The CDR3 loop spans 16 amino acids. Trimming took 5 bases from V and 1 from J, leaving 17 bases between them. CDR3 nucleotide sequence: TGTGCCAGCAGTAATGGCCCCGGGACAACGAACACTGAAGCTTTCTTT. This gives the protein CASSNGPGTTNTEAFF.

This clonotype was recorded a few times. A much bigger clone sits one base away, suggesting this may be a read error. The rearrangement uses TRBV28 and TRBJ2-7, with D perhaps matching TRBD2 (6 bases). This CDR3 region has 15 residues. Germline V gene data show CDR1 as MDHEN and CDR2 as SYDVKM. V was pared by 7 bases and J by 1 base, with 17 bases between. The CDR3 DNA reads TGTGCCAGCACCCTTGGGGGACTCATATCCTACGAGCAGTACTTC. Amino acids: CASTLGGLISYEQYF.

This clonotype was recorded at least ten times. The chain is built from TRBV12-3 or TRBV12-4 and TRBJ1-1, with D uncertain. V was shortened by 2 bases and J by 3 bases, with 7 bases between the two germline ends. The CDR3 runs to 13 residues. The CDR3 DNA is TGTGCCAGCAGTTTAAAGGCAGACACTGAAGCTTTCTTT. Translated, it gives CASSLKADTEAFF.

The rearrangement links TRBV29-1 to TRBJ1-2; TRBD1 matches 9 bases. The J segment lost 6 bases and the V segment lost 2 bases, leaving 7 bases of the junction unmatched. The CDR3 contains 14 residues. Germline V gene sequence: CDR1 SQVTM, CDR2 ANQGSEA. The CDR3 here is CSVELGQGKDGYTF. CDR3 sequence (DNA): TGCAGCGTTGAACTAGGACAGGGGAAGGATGGCTACACCTTC.

This clonotype has ten or more counts. The gene calls are TRBV6-5 and TRBJ1-5, with TRBD1 identical over 8 bases. Losses at the gene ends were 2 bases for V and 4 bases for J; bases not matched to a gene: 7. CDR3 length: 16 amino acids. CDR1 and CDR2 from the germline V gene are MNHEY and SVGAGI. The CDR3 DNA follows: TGTGCCAGCAGTTACCCTAAACGACAGGGGAATCAGCCCCAGCATTTT. Protein: CASSYPKRQGNQPQHF.

The rearrangement links TRBV4-3 to TRBJ2-7; D possibly uses TRBD1 or TRBD2 (5 bases each). Trimming pared 4 bases from V and 0 bases from J, leaving 13 bases between. Germline V gene data show CDR1 as LGHNA and CDR2 as YSLEER. The length of the CDR3 is 15 residues. CDR3 loop: CASSRGTGLSYEQYF. The CDR3 DNA follows: TGCGCCAGCAGCCGAGGAACAGGACTCTCCTACGAGCAGTACTTC.

The gene calls are TRBV28 and TRBJ2-7; 7 positions match TRBD1. V was clipped by 6 bases and J by 4 bases; unmatched bases: 12. Germline CDR1 MDHEN, CDR2 SYDVKM. The CDR3 has 15 amino acids. CDR3 nucleotide sequence: TGTGCCAGCAGAGCCCCTCGGACAGGCGATTACGAGCAGTACTTC. Residues: CASRAPRTGDYEQYF.

This clonotype was seen ten or more times. J is TRBJ1-2 and V is TRBV6-1; D is perhaps TRBD1 (6 bases). V shed 1 base and J shed 3 bases, with 12 bases lying between them. Looked up from germline, CDR1 is MNHNS and CDR2 is SASEGT. The CDR3 covers 15 residues. CDR3 in DNA: TGTGCCAGCAGTGAAGTCGTGACAGGCTACTATGGCTACACCTTC. It specifies CASSEVVTGYYGYTF.

The V call is TRBV19, the J call TRBJ2-7; D gene ambiguous. Germline V lookup: CDR1 LNHDA, CDR2 SQIVND (reference sequence). V was trimmed by 3 bases and J by 5 bases, leaving 11 bases between them. The CDR3 spans 13 residues. The CDR3: CASSMYKFDEQYF. The CDR3 DNA sequence: TGTGCCAGTAGTATGTACAAGTTCGACGAGCAGTACTTC. Drawing the rest from reference TRBV19 and TRBJ2-7, the complete variable domain is DGGITQSPKYLFRKEGQNVTLSCEQNLNHDAMYWYRQDPGQGLRLIYYSQIVNDFQKGDIAEGYSVSREKKESFPLTVTSAQKNPTAFYLCASSMYKFDEQYFGPGTRLTVT.

This clonotype was picked up a small number of times. A read error is possible here, since a much larger clone lies one base away. The gene calls are TRBV6-1 and TRBJ1-1; D is ambiguous. CDR1 is MNHNS, CDR2 SASEGT, per germline. The CDR3 has 16 residues. The chain's CDR3 is CASSEGYPGMNTEACF. The DNA for the CDR3 is TGTGCCAGCAGTGAAGGGTACCCTGGAATGAACACTGAAGCTTGCTTT.

This sequence joins TRBV24-1 and TRBJ2-5; 14 bases are shared with TRBD2. The CDR3 has 17 residues. V shed 9 bases, J shed 5 bases, and the junction held 13 bases outside the gene matches. Germline V lookup: CDR1 KGHDR, CDR2 SFDVKD. The CDR3 coding sequence is TGTGCCACCCCCGGAGGGCCGACTAGCGGGGGGGCGGAGACCCAGTACTTC. This sequence encodes CATPGGPTSGGAETQYF.

This clonotype was detected many times. V is TRBV20-1 and J is TRBJ2-2; TRBD2 might be the D (6 bases). This CDR3 is built from 18 residues. The V and J ends lost 1 base and 0 bases respectively, with 18 bases between them. Germline V gives CDR1 DFQATT, CDR2 SNEGSKA (reference sequence). The DNA for the CDR3 is TGCAGTGCTAGAGTTATACCCAAGGGACTTACGAACACCGGGGAGCTGTTTTTT. It specifies CSARVIPKGLTNTGELFF.